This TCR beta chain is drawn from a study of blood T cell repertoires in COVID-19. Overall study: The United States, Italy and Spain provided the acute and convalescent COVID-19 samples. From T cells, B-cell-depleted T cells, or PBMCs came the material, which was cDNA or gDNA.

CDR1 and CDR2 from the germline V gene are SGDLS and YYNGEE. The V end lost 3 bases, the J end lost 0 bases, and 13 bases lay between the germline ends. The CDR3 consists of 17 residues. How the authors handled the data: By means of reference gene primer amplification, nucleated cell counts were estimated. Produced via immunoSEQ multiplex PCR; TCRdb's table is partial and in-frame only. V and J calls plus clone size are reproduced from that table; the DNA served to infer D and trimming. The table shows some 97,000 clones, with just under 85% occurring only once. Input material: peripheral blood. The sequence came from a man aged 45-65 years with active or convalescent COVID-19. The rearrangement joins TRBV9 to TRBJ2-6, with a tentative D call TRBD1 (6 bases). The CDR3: CASSAGQRSSGANVLTF. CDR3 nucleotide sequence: TGTGCCAGCAGCGCAGGACAGCGAAGCTCTGGGGCCAACGTCCTGACTTTC.